This section outlines one TCR beta chain sequence together with its context. Repertoires were generated with immunoSEQ multiplex PCR, while TCRdb's copy carries only in-frame clones and drops some. The profile shows about 30,000 clones, approximately 73% of them singletons. The sample belongs to a study of STAT5B mutations in CD4+ large granular lymphocyte leukemia. In the study overall: Among healthy controls, a particular HLA allele went with more CDR3 'QG' motifs.

This clonotype originated in a human donor in good health. The sample consisted of CD4+ T cells from blood buffy coats.

The CDR3 coding sequence is TGTGCCAGCAGCCGAATGTTGATTGGAAACACCATATATTTT. Translation gives CASSRMLIGNTIYF. The V call is TRBV5-6, the J call TRBJ1-3, with D unresolved. Germline V CDR1 and CDR2: SGHDT, YYEEEE. V lost 4 bases to trimming and J lost 3 bases, with 11 bases between them. The CDR3 length is 14 residues.